The 22 T cell receptor beta chains reported below all come from one sample, sequenced in a study of shared clonotypes between healthy human individuals. The assay was immunoSEQ multiplex PCR, and TCRdb's table has in-frame clones only and misses some. The top ten clones hold roughly 1% of a sample with nearly 2 million clones, about 95% of them seen once. CD45RO negativity and positive selection for CCR7 defined naive CD8 cells, a population that excluded terminally differentiated effector memory CD45RA+ cells. Sequenced input: naive CD8+ T cells sorted from blood. The receptors originated from a man aged 18-30 years in good health.

Regarding this clone: Germline and junction disagree at one end, which may indicate a read error. V and J are TRBV20-1 and TRBJ1-1; D remains ambiguous. CDR1 is DFQATT and CDR2 is SNEGSKA in the germline V gene (reference sequence). This CDR3 is 8 amino acids long. CDR3 sequence: CSASEDGF. DNA for the CDR3: TGCAGTGCTAGCGAGGACGGGTTT.

The CDR3 nucleotides read TGTGCCAGCACCTGCCCCCTTTGCGATGAGCAGTTCTTC. This codes for CASTCPLCDEQFF. V and J are TRBV7-9 and TRBJ2-1; D is undetermined. Trimming took off 7 bases at V and 8 bases at J, with 15 bases between the two ends. The CDR3 runs to 13 residues. Germline V gives CDR1 SEHNR, CDR2 FQNEAQ (reference sequence).

The sample holds a few counts of this clone. The V call is TRBV9, the J call TRBJ1-6; D gene unclear. The V gene's germline CDR1 is SGDLS and CDR2 YYNGEE. Trimming shortened V by 0 bases and J by 12 bases, and 10 bases separated the two germline ends. CDR3 length: 13 amino acids. The CDR3 bases are TGTGCCAGCAGCGTAGTTGCCTTGGGACCCCTCCACTTT. It encodes CASSVVALGPLHF.

The rearrangement joins TRBV4-1 to TRBJ2-1, with 7 bases that match TRBD2. With 4 bases clipped from V and 8 bases from J, the junction kept 8 bases outside the gene matches. The CDR3 length is 14 residues. Germline CDR1 MGHRA, CDR2 YSYEKL. The CDR3 nucleotides are TGCGCCAGCAGCCTTGAGCTAGCGGTGGATGAGCAGTTCTTC. Translating it yields CASSLELAVDEQFF.

The V and J genes are TRBV10-2 and TRBJ2-1; D call uncertain. The ends were cut back, 2 bases at V and 7 bases at J, with 9 bases in the middle. In germline, CDR1 is WSHSY, CDR2 SAAADI. The CDR3 is 13 residues long. The CDR3 DNA follows: TGCGCCAGCAGTGAGCCTAACCGAAATGAGCAGTTCTTC. Translating it yields CASSEPNRNEQFF.

The chain is built from TRBV27 and TRBJ2-7; 14 bases are shared with TRBD2. Germline CDR1 reads MNHEY; CDR2 reads SMNVEV (reference sequence). This CDR3 comprises 15 residues. The ends lost 4 bases at V and 6 bases at J; junction bases unmatched: 5. Here the CDR3 DNA reads TGTGCCAGCAGTTCGGGACTAGCGGGAGCCAGCGAGCAGTACTTC. This gives the protein CASSSGLAGASEQYF.

The chain combines TRBV19 with TRBJ2-7; D unresolved. V was pared by 5 bases and J by 0 bases, with 5 bases between. The germline V gene has CDR1 LNHDA and CDR2 SQIVND (reference sequence). The CDR3 loop spans 12 amino acids. The CDR3 nucleotides read TGTGCCAGTAGTCTCCCCTCCTACGAGCAGTACTTC. The encoded protein is CASSLPSYEQYF.

This chain connects TRBV7-2 to TRBJ2-7, with D unclear. V dropped 1 base and J dropped 0 bases, with 10 bases sitting between them. This CDR3 contains 15 residues. Germline V gives CDR1 SGHTA, CDR2 FQGNSA. The CDR3 reads CASSLVADHSYEQYF. As DNA, the CDR3 is TGTGCCAGCAGCTTAGTGGCGGATCACTCCTACGAGCAGTACTTC.

V and J are TRBV2 and TRBJ1-6, with D possibly TRBD1 on 6 matching bases. Germline V gives CDR1 SNHLY, CDR2 FYNNEI. V dropped 1 base and J dropped 7 bases, with 11 bases sitting between them. The CDR3 length is 15 residues. CDR3 sequence: CASSEGVQGNSPLHF. The CDR3 DNA reads as TGTGCCAGCAGTGAAGGGGTCCAGGGGAATTCACCCCTCCACTTT.

V usage is TRBV28 and J usage is TRBJ1-2; TRBD1 aligns across 8 bases. V lost 3 bases and J lost 5; bases outside the gene matches: 8. The CDR3 runs 15 residues. Germline V CDR1 and CDR2: MDHEN, SYDVKM. The CDR3 loop is CASSLEQGVYYGYTF. CDR3 bases: TGTGCCAGCAGTTTGGAACAGGGGGTATATTATGGCTACACCTTC.

This chain links TRBV27 with TRBJ2-1; D may correspond to TRBD1 or TRBD2 (5 bases each). CDR1 MNHEY and CDR2 SMNVEV come from the germline V gene (reference sequence). Between the trimmed V and J ends, which lost 5 bases and 3 bases, there was a span of 14 bases. The CDR3 covers 15 residues. CDR3 in amino acids: CASSPPGADYNEQFF. The DNA of the CDR3 is TGTGCCAGCAGTCCCCCCGGGGCGGACTACAATGAGCAGTTCTTC.

CDR3 amino acids: CASRDTSGGSDTQYF. Here the CDR3 DNA reads TGTGCCAGCAGGGATACTAGCGGGGGGTCAGATACGCAGTATTTT. The V gene is TRBV6-5, the J gene TRBJ2-3; TRBD2 agrees at 12 bases. This CDR3 is built from 15 residues. The V gene's germline CDR1 is MNHEY and CDR2 SVGAGI. Losses at the gene ends were 6 bases for V and 4 bases for J; bases not matched to a gene: 5.

The chain recombines TRBV29-1 with TRBJ2-5, with 14 bases matching TRBD2. With V trimmed by 1 base and J by 5 bases, 6 bases remained unmatched. Germline-derived CDR1 and CDR2 are SQVTM and ANQGSEA. The CDR3 loop spans 16 amino acids. The CDR3 loop reads CSVEGTSGGQGETQYF. The DNA of the CDR3 is TGCAGCGTTGAAGGGACTAGCGGGGGGCAAGGGGAGACCCAGTACTTC.

The rearrangement links TRBV27 to TRBJ2-3; TRBD2 matches 10 bases. Looked up from germline, CDR1 is MNHEY and CDR2 is SMNVEV (reference sequence). This CDR3 comprises 15 residues. The J segment lost 1 base and the V segment lost 7 bases, leaving 5 bases of the junction unmatched. The CDR3 DNA reads TGTGCCAGCACCTTCCTAGCGGGGGGCACAGATACGCAGTATTTT. Translated: CASTFLAGGTDTQYF.

In the case of this clone: Germline and junction disagree at one end, which may indicate a read error. The V gene is TRBV7-9, the J gene TRBJ2-7; D is possibly TRBD1 or TRBD2 (5 bases each). Germline V gives CDR1 SEHNR, CDR2 FQNEAQ (reference sequence). CDR3 length: 13 residues. CDR3 region: CASSPSGLGPFNF. Here the CDR3 DNA reads TGTGCCAGCAGCCCCTCAGGGTTGGGACCTTTTAACTTC.

CDR3 in amino acids: CASSFGGTGSDEQYF. CDR3 nucleotide sequence: TGTGCCAGCAGTTTTGGCGGGACAGGCTCTGACGAGCAGTACTTC. This rearrangement joins TRBV27 to TRBJ2-7, with 8 bases fitting TRBD1. CDR3 length: 15 residues. Per germline, CDR1 MNHEY and CDR2 SMNVEV (reference sequence). With 3 bases clipped from V and 5 bases from J, the junction kept 9 bases outside the gene matches.

This chain uses TRBV13 with TRBJ1-2, with TRBD1 identical over 7 bases. With 5 bases clipped from V and 8 bases from J, the junction kept 5 bases outside the gene matches. Germline-derived CDR1 and CDR2 are PRHDT and FYEKMQ (reference sequence). The CDR3 has 12 amino acids. Here the CDR3 reads CASSPGDSGYTF. The CDR3 DNA reads as TGTGCCAGCAGCCCCGGGGACAGCGGCTACACCTTC.

The chain employs TRBV27 and TRBJ1-2, with 9 bases aligning to TRBD1. The CDR3 is made up of 14 amino acids. V shed 7 bases, J shed 5 bases, and the junction held 8 bases outside the gene matches. Germline lookup yields CDR1 MNHEY and CDR2 SMNVEV (reference sequence). For the CDR3, the DNA is TGTGCCAGCAAAGTGACAGGGGGAAGGTATGGCTACACCTTC. Its protein is CASKVTGGRYGYTF.

V gene TRBV27 combines with J gene TRBJ2-7; 7 nucleotides align to TRBD1. J lost 6 bases, V lost 4 bases, and 15 bases had no gene match. Germline V gene lookup returns CDR1 MNHEY and CDR2 SMNVEV (reference sequence). There are 16 residues in the CDR3. Here the CDR3 reads CASSSTTRQGSGEQYF. CDR3 nucleotide sequence: TGTGCCAGCAGTTCGACGACCAGACAGGGATCGGGCGAGCAGTACTTC.

The J gene is TRBJ2-1, the V gene TRBV10-1; D gene uncertain. Deletions cut 0 bases from V and 3 bases from J, with 12 bases between. The CDR3 is made up of 16 amino acids. Per germline, CDR1 WNHNN and CDR2 SYGVQD (reference sequence). The CDR3 sequence is CASSESERWYYNEQFF. Written as DNA, the CDR3 is TGCGCCAGCAGTGAGTCAGAACGGTGGTACTACAATGAGCAGTTCTTC.

The rearrangement joins TRBV7-6 to TRBJ2-3, with D unresolved. Deletions cut 1 base from V and 2 bases from J, with 13 bases between. The CDR3 spans 16 residues. Germline loops: CDR1 SGHVS, CDR2 FNYEAQ. The CDR3 here is CASSLEGPMTTDTQYF. CDR3 in DNA: TGTGCCAGCAGCTTAGAGGGTCCGATGACCACAGATACGCAGTATTTT.

The gene calls are TRBV7-9 and TRBJ2-1; 7 bases are a match to TRBD1. The ends lost 6 bases at V and 8 bases at J; junction bases unmatched: 13. The germline CDR1 and CDR2 sequences are SEHNR and FQNEAQ (reference sequence). CDR3 length equals 15 residues. CDR3 sequence (DNA): TGTGCCAGCAGTCTCGTAGGGGGCGGTAACCATGAGCAGTTCTTC. Its translation: CASSLVGGGNHEQFF.